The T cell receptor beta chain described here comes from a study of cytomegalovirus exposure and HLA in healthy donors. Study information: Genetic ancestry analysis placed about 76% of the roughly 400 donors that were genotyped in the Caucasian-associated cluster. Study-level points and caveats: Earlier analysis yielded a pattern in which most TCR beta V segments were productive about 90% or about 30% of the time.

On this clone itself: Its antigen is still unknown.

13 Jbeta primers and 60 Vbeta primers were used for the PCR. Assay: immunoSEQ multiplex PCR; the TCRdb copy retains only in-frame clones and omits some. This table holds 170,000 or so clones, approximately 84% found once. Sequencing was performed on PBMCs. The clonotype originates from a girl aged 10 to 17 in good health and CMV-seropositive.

The CDR3 sequence is CASSKDRAPPTYGYTF. For the CDR3, the DNA is TGTGCCAGCAGCAAGGACAGGGCCCCACCGACCTATGGCTACACCTTC. The chain recombines TRBV5-6 with TRBJ1-2; 8 bases fit TRBD1. The CDR3 totals 16 residues. CDR1 and CDR2 (germline): SGHDT, YYEEEE. The V gene end was trimmed by 4 bases and the J gene end by 4 bases; junction bases not matched to a gene: 12. The complete variable domain, with remaining parts taken from reference TRBV5-6 and TRBJ1-2, reads DAGVTQSPTHLIKTRGQQVTLRCSPKSGHDTVSWYQQALGQGPQFIFQYYEEEERQRGNFPDRFSGHQFPNYSSELNVNALLLGDSALYLCASSKDRAPPTYGYTFGSGTRLTVV.